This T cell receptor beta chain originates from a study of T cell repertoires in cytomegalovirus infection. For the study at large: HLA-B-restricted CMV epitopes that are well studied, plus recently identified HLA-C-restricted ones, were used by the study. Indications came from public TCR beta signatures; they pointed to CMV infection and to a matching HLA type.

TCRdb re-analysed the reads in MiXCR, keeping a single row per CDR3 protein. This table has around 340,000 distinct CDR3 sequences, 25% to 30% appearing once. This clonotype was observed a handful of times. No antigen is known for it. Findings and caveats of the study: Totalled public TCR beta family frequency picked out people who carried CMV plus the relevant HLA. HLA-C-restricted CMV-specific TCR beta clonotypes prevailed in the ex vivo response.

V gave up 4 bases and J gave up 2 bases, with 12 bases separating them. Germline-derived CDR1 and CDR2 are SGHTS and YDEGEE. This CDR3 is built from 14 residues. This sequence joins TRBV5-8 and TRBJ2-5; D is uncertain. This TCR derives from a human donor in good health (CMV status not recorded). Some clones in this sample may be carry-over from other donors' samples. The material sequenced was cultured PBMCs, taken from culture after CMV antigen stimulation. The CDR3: CASSDRAVQETQYF. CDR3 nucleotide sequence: TGTGCCAGCAGCGACCGGGCCGTACAAGAGACCCAGTACTTC.